This T cell receptor beta chain was identified during a study of blood T cell repertoires in COVID-19. The assay was immunoSEQ multiplex PCR, and TCRdb's table has in-frame clones only and misses some. The repertoire holds around 240,000 clones, around 83% seen once, with under 1.5% in the top ten. Germline assignment: CDR1 MNHEY and CDR2 SVGAGI. The CDR3 has 13 amino acids. V lost 5 bases and J lost 6, with 14 bases in between. Sequencing used peripheral blood. V gene TRBV6-5 combines with J gene TRBJ2-7; D gene unclear. The TCR was taken from a woman in her thirties or forties who had recovered from COVID-19. CDR3 protein: CASSPPGVTEQYF. Here the CDR3 DNA reads TGTGCCAGCAGTCCCCCGGGTGTGACCGAGCAGTACTTC.